This T cell receptor (beta chain) emerged from a study of brain T cells in children with intractable seizures. Patients received at least one anti-epileptic drug before surgery. There are 14 residues in the CDR3. Germline V gene sequence: CDR1 SNHLY, CDR2 FYNNEI. V dropped 5 bases and J dropped 5; count of bases not matched to a gene: 2. The protocol was immunoSEQ multiplex PCR, while the TCRdb copy is restricted to in-frame clones and leaves out a portion. The table includes 110,000 or so clones, approximately 94% detected once. V gene TRBV2 combines with J gene TRBJ2-2, with 10 positions matching TRBD2. The sequence was obtained from a boy under two years old with hemimegalencephaly and intractable seizures. Sequenced material: peripheral blood, taken at surgery. Here the CDR3 DNA reads TGTGCCAGCAGTCGTAGCGGGGGGACCGGGGAGCTGTTTTTT. It yields the protein CASSRSGGTGELFF.